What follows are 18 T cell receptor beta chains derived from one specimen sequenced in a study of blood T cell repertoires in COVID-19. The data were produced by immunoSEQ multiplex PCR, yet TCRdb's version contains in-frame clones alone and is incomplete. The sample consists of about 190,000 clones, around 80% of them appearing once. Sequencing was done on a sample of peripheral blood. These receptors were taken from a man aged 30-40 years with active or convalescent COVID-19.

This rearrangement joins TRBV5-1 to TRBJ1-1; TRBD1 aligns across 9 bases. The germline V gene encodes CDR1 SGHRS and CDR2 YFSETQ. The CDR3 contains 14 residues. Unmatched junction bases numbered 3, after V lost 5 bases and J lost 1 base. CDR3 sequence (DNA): TGCGCCAGCAGACAGACAGGGGGGAACACTGAAGCTTTCTTT. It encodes CASRQTGGNTEAFF.

The CDR3 nucleotides are TGCGCCAGCAGGTCTGCCGGGACTAGCGGGTACAGCGGGGAGACCCAGTACTTC. This gives the protein CASRSAGTSGYSGETQYF. The chain combines TRBV5-1 with TRBJ2-5; the match to TRBD2 covers 12 bases. CDR1 is SGHRS and CDR2 is YFSETQ in the germline V gene. V lost 5 bases to trimming and J lost 5 bases; unmatched junction nucleotides: 16. The CDR3 is 18 amino acids.

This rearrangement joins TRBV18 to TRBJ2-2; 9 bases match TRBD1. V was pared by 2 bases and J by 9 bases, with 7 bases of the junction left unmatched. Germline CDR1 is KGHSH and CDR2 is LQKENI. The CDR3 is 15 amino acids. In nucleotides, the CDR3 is TGTGCCAGCTCACCATCACCGGGACAGGGCAGGGAGCTGTTTTTT. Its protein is CASSPSPGQGRELFF.

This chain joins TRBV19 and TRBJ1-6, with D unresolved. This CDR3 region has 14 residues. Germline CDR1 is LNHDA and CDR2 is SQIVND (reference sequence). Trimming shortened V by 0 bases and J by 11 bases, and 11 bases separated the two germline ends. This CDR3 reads CASSIEGAPAPLHF. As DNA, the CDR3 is TGTGCCAGTAGTATAGAGGGCGCCCCGGCACCCCTCCACTTT.

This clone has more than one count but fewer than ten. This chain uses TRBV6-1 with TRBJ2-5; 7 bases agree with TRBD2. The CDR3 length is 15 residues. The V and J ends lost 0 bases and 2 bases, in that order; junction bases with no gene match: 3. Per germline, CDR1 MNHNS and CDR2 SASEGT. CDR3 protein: CASSEASGDQETQYF. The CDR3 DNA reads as TGTGCCAGCAGTGAAGCGAGCGGGGATCAAGAGACCCAGTACTTC.

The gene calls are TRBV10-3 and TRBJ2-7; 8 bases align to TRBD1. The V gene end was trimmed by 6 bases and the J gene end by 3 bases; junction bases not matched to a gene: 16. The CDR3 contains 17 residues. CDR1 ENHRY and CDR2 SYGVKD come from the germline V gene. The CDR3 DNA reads TGTGCCATCAGGCAGCCAGGGGGCTCGCGGGAAGGCTACGAGCAGTACTTC. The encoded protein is CAIRQPGGSREGYEQYF.

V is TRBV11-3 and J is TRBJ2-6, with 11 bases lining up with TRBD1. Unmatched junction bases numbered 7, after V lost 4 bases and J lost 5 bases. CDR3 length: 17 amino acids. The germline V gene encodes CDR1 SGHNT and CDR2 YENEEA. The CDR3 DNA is TGTGCCAGCAGCTCCGGGACAGGGGGTCTTCGGGCCAACGTCCTGACTTTC. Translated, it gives CASSSGTGGLRANVLTF.

For the CDR3, the DNA is TGTGCCAGCAGTTATTTCCCCGGTCACTCATCCCAGCCCCAGCATTTT. Its translation is CASSYFPGHSSQPQHF. This sequence joins TRBV27 and TRBJ1-5; D not certain. V was cut by 4 bases and J by 7 bases, with 20 bases left in between. This CDR3 spans 16 amino acids. Per germline, CDR1 MNHEY and CDR2 SMNVEV (reference sequence).

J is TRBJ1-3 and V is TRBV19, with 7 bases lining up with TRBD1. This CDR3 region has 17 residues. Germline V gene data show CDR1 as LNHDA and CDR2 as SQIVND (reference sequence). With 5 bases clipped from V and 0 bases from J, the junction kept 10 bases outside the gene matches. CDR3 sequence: CASSPGQMLFSGNTIYF. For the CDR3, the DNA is TGTGCCAGTAGTCCGGGACAGATGCTCTTCTCTGGAAACACCATATATTTT.

CDR3 DNA sequence: TGCGCCAGCAGCCAGGGACAGGGGCCTCGCACTGAAGCTTTCTTT. This translates into CASSQGQGPRTEAFF. The gene calls are TRBV4-1 and TRBJ1-1; 10 bases match TRBD1. Germline V gene data show CDR1 as MGHRA and CDR2 as YSYEKL. This CDR3 has 15 amino acids. V trimming: 3 bases; J trimming: 4 bases; junction bases outside the gene matches: 5.

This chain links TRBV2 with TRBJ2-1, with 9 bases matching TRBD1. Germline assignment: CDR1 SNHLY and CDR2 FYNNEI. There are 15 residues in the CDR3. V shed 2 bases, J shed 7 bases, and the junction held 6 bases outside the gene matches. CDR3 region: CASSERGTGLNEQFF. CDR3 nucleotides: TGTGCCAGCAGTGAACGTGGGACAGGGCTGAATGAGCAGTTCTTC.

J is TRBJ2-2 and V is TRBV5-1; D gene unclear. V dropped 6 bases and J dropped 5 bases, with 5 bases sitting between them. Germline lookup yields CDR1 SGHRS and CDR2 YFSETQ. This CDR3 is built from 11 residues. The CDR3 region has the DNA TGCGCCAGCATGAGGACCGGGGAGCTGTTTTTT. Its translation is CASMRTGELFF.

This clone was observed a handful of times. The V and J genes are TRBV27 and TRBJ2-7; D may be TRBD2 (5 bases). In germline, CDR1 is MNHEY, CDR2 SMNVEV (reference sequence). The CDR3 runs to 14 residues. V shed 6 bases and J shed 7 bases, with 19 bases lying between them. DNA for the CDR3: TGTGCCAGCAGGTACGGACTTGTCTCGGGAGAGCAGTACTTC. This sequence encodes CASRYGLVSGEQYF.

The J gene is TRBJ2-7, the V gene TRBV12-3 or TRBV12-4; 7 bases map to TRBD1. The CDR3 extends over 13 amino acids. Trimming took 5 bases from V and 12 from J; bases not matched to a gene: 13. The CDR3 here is CASSRARGPLWYF. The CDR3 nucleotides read TGTGCCAGCAGTCGCGCGAGGGGGCCGCTTTGGTACTTC.

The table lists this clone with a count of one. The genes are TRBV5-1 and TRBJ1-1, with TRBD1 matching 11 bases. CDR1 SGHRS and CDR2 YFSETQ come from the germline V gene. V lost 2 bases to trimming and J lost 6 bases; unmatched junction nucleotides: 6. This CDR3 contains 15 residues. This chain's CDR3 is CASSFGTGGAAEAFF. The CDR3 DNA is TGCGCCAGCAGCTTTGGGACAGGGGGAGCTGCTGAAGCTTTCTTT.

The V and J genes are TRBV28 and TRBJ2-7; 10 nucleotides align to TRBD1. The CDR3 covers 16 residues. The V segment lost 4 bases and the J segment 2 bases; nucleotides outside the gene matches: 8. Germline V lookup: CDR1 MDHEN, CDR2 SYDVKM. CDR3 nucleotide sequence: TGTGCCAGCAGTTCCATGGGACAGGGGAACCCCTACGAGCAGTACGTC. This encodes CASSSMGQGNPYEQYV.

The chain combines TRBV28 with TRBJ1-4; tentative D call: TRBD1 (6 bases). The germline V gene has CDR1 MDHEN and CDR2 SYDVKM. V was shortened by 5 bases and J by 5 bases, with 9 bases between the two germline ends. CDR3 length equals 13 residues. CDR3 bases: TGTGCCAGCAGTGAGGGGGTAAATGAAAAACTGTTTTTT. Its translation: CASSEGVNEKLFF.

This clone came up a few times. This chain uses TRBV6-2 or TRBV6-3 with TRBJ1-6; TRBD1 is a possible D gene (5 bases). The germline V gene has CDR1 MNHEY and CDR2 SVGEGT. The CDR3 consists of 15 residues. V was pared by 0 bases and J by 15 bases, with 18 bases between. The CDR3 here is CASSYSSTGGRHLHF. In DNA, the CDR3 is TGTGCCAGCAGTTACTCGAGTACAGGTGGGCGACACCTCCACTTT.